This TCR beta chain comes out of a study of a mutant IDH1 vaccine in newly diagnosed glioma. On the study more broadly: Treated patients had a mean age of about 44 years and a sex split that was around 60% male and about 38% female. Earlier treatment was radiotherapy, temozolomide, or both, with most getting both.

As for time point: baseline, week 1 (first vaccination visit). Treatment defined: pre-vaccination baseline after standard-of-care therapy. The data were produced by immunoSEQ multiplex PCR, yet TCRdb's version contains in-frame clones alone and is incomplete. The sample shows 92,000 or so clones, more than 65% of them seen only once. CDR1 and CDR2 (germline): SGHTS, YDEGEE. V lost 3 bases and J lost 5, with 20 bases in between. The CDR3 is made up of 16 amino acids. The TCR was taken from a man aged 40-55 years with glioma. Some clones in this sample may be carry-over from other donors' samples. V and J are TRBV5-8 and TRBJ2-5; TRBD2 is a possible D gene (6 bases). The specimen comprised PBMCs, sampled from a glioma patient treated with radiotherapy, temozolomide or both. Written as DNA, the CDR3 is TGTGCCAGCAGCTCGGGACTGGGCGGGATCGCGGAGACCCAGTACTTC. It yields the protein CASSSGLGGIAETQYF.